The rows below give T cell receptor beta chains drawn from one sample of a study of CD8+ T cells in alopecia areata. Assay used: immunoSEQ multiplex PCR; TCRdb lists only in-frame clones, some missing. The sample lists around 180,000 clones; about 65% were seen once. The material was CD4+ T cells sorted from blood, obtained around week 50, from a patient treated with tofacitinib. These receptors were obtained from a human donor with alopecia areata. CDR3s include the opening cysteine and the closing phenylalanine or tryptophan. The order of the fields is V gene, D gene, CDR3 protein. D genes are given only for firm matches.

>TRBV29-1|NA
CSVAVGVRTEAFF
>TRBV19|TRBD2
CASSAAGPGGEQYF
>TRBV29-1|TRBD1
CSVGTGNTEAFF
>TRBV7-9|TRBD1
CASSLDQDRALYGYTF
>TRBV6-5|NA
CASSSTGLADTQYF
>TRBV5-1|TRBD2
CASSPSGGSTDTQYF
>TRBV4-3|TRBD1
CASSLQGRGANEKLFF
>TRBV5-1|NA
CASSLELAGELFF
>TRBV7-2|TRBD1
CASSPRQGSGYTF
>TRBV29-1|NA
CSACREGLLNTEAFF
>TRBV10-3|NA
CAISESINTEAFF
>TRBV30|NA
CAWSGAPYEQYF
>TRBV7-2|NA
CASSPDWIQETQYF
>TRBV7-3|NA
CASSQQSLGSPLHF
>TRBV11-3|TRBD2
CASSFLGGFNNEQFF
>TRBV6-6|NA
CASTPPGATSYEQYF
>TRBV19|NA
CASSTATDTQYF
>TRBV6-5|NA
CASSYGSSVGYTF